This T cell receptor beta chain was sequenced during a study of spatial heterogeneity in lung cancer. Study details: Detection consistently captured more beta-chain sequences than alpha-chain sequences. General study results and limits: Expanded intratumoral alpha and beta TCR counts tracked tumor mutation counts.

Sample time point: sample taken at primary tumor resection. Samples were donated by 72 untreated early-stage non-small cell lung cancer patients. TCRdb re-called the 5' RACE reads through MiXCR, storing one row per CDR3 protein. The sample includes thousands of distinct CDR3 sequences, 9.6% of them seen just once. Trimming shortened V by 0 bases and J by 0 bases, and 15 bases separated the two germline ends. This CDR3 comprises 17 residues. Germline V CDR1 and CDR2: SGDLS, YYNGEE. This clonotype has at least ten counts. The antigen remains unidentified. This TCR came from a male donor with early-stage non-small cell lung cancer. The rearrangement links TRBV9 to TRBJ1-2; maybe TRBD1 (5 bases). The sequenced sample was lung tumor tissue, obtained at surgery. The CDR3, as DNA: TGTGCCAGCAGCGTAGATAAAGGGGCCGGCGCTAACTATGGCTACACCTTC. Its translation is CASSVDKGAGANYGYTF.